This passage covers 24 T cell receptor beta chains from one sample sequenced in a study of blood T cell repertoires in COVID-19. The table came from immunoSEQ multiplex PCR; TCRdb's copy has only in-frame clones and leaves some out. The sample lists fewer than 250,000 clones, less than 90% occurring once. Sequencing used peripheral blood. The receptors here all came from a man aged 40-49 years with acute or convalescent COVID-19.

The rearrangement joins TRBV2 to TRBJ1-1; D may be TRBD1 (6 bases). The CDR3 has 14 amino acids. Germline V gene data show CDR1 as SNHLY and CDR2 as FYNNEI. V lost 7 bases and J 1 base, leaving 13 bases between the germline ends. The CDR3 DNA sequence: TGTGCCAGCAAAAGGAGGACAGCGAACACTGAAGCTTTCTTT. This encodes CASKRRTANTEAFF. The whole variable domain, remainder taken from reference TRBV2 and TRBJ1-1, is EPEVTQTPSHQVTQMGQEVILRCVPISNHLYFYWYRQILGQKVEFLVSFYNNEISEKSEIFDDQFSVERPDGSNFTLKIRSTKLEDSAMYFCASKRRTANTEAFFGQGTRLTVV.

V and J are TRBV18 and TRBJ2-3, with TRBD1 matching 9 bases. The CDR3 has 14 residues. V shed 6 bases and J 1 base; nucleotides not matched to a gene: 2. Germline CDR1 reads KGHSH; CDR2 reads LQKENI. The CDR3 DNA is TGTGCCAGCTCGAGGACAGGGGGCACAGATACGCAGTATTTT. This sequence encodes CASSRTGGTDTQYF.

This clone appeared once. The chain employs TRBV29-1 and TRBJ2-5; TRBD1 matches 9 bases. Germline V gives CDR1 SQVTM, CDR2 ANQGSEA. After removal of 7 bases from V and 5 bases from J, the junction contained 14 bases not matched to a gene. The CDR3 consists of 15 residues. In DNA, the CDR3 is TGCAGCGCCAAAGGAGGGACAGGGATGGAGGAGACCCAGTACTTC. Translation gives CSAKGGTGMEETQYF.

This clone was detected once. The chain joins TRBV11-2 to TRBJ2-7; no reliable D call. CDR3 size: 13 residues. CDR1 and CDR2 (germline): SGHAT, FQNNGV. Trimming took 3 bases from V and 4 from J, leaving 10 bases between them. CDR3 region: CASSLTGFYEQYF. The DNA of the CDR3 is TGTGCCAGCAGCTTGACTGGCTTTTACGAGCAGTACTTC.

This chain connects TRBV7-9 to TRBJ2-4; TRBD1 is a possible D gene (5 bases). This CDR3 has 15 residues. V was shortened by 0 bases and J by 8 bases, with 14 bases between the two germline ends. Germline values: CDR1 SEHNR, CDR2 FQNEAQ (reference sequence). CDR3 loop: CASSLAPRVLDIQYF. CDR3 coding DNA: TGTGCCAGCAGCTTAGCCCCCAGGGTGCTTGACATTCAGTACTTC. Full variable domain (outside the CDR3, taken from reference TRBV7-9 and TRBJ2-4): DTGVSQNPRHKITKRGQNVTFRCDPISEHNRLYWYRQTLGQGPEFLTYFQNEAQLEKSRLLSDRFSAERPKGSFSTLEIQRTEQGDSAMYLCASSLAPRVLDIQYFGAGTRLSVL.

The gene calls are TRBV6-5 and TRBJ1-5; TRBD1 might be the D (6 bases). This CDR3 spans 15 amino acids. V was clipped by 5 bases and J by 6 bases, with 17 bases between them. Germline assignment: CDR1 MNHEY and CDR2 SVGAGI. In DNA, the CDR3 is TGTGCCAGCAGTCGACAGGCCCCAGGGTCTCAGCCCCAGCATTTT. This gives the protein CASSRQAPGSQPQHF.

CDR3 bases: TGTGCCAGCAGCCCGACAGAAGATACGCAGTATTTT. Translated: CASSPTEDTQYF. This chain connects TRBV6-2 or TRBV6-3 to TRBJ2-3, with a possible D match to TRBD1 (5 bases). The germline gives CDR1 MNHEY, CDR2 SVGEGT. V dropped 6 bases and J dropped 5 bases, with 9 bases sitting between them. The CDR3 covers 12 residues.

The chain joins TRBV10-3 to TRBJ1-2; 12 bases are shared with TRBD1. The V gene's germline CDR1 is ENHRY and CDR2 SYGVKD. The CDR3 length is 16 residues. The V segment lost 2 bases and the J segment 3 bases; nucleotides outside the gene matches: 4. The DNA for the CDR3 is TGTGCCATCAGTGAGGCGGGACAGGGGGCGGACTATGGCTACACCTTC. The encoded protein is CAISEAGQGADYGYTF.

The sample holds one count of this clone. V is TRBV29-1 and J is TRBJ1-5; TRBD1 matches 8 bases. The CDR3 is 13 amino acids. V was clipped by 1 base and J by 11 bases; unmatched bases: 7. Germline loops: CDR1 SQVTM, CDR2 ANQGSEA. CDR3 residues: CSVEVRTGSAQHF. As DNA, the CDR3 is TGCAGCGTTGAAGTCAGGACAGGGAGTGCCCAGCATTTT.

The chain has TRBV9 and TRBJ1-2; tentatively, D is TRBD1 (6 bases). Trimming took 4 bases from V and 4 from J, leaving 17 bases between them. The length of the CDR3 is 15 residues. Germline CDR1 reads SGDLS; CDR2 reads YYNGEE. For the CDR3, the DNA is TGTGCCAGCAGCCTCCGGGACCAGGGGCCCTATGGCTACACCTTC. It yields the protein CASSLRDQGPYGYTF.

This clone has only one observation. The V gene is TRBV27, the J gene TRBJ1-2; TRBD1 matches at 10 bases. This CDR3 comprises 15 residues. CDR1 is MNHEY, CDR2 SMNVEV, per germline (reference sequence). V was clipped by 5 bases and J by 0 bases; unmatched bases: 3. The CDR3 spells CASSRTGGTNYGYTF. In nucleotides, the CDR3 is TGTGCCAGCAGTAGGACAGGGGGGACTAACTATGGCTACACCTTC.

The rearrangement uses TRBV29-1 and TRBJ2-2; 10 bases fit TRBD1. Germline V lookup: CDR1 SQVTM, CDR2 ANQGSEA. The CDR3 totals 17 residues. V was pared by 4 bases and J by 2 bases, with 10 bases of the junction left unmatched. CDR3 loop: CSVAGTGETPNTGELFF. DNA of the CDR3: TGCAGCGTTGCCGGGACAGGGGAAACGCCCAACACCGGGGAGCTGTTTTTT.

This clone was seen a single time. This chain connects TRBV5-6 to TRBJ1-1; 9 positions match TRBD1. The CDR3 extends over 14 amino acids. Trimming took 1 base from V and 10 from J; bases not matched to a gene: 8. Germline V gives CDR1 SGHDT, CDR2 YYEEEE. This chain's CDR3 is CASSLWGQGVVAFF. The CDR3 DNA follows: TGTGCCAGCAGCTTGTGGGGACAGGGAGTAGTAGCTTTCTTT.

CDR3 sequence: CASSSVGGLEDTQYF. For the CDR3, the DNA is TGCGCCAGCAGCTCCGTGGGGGGACTTGAAGATACGCAGTATTTT. The chain has TRBV5-1 and TRBJ2-3; a weak D match, TRBD2 (6 bases). CDR3 length: 15 residues. V lost 3 bases and J 5 bases, leaving 16 bases between the germline ends. Germline lookup yields CDR1 SGHRS and CDR2 YFSETQ.

The chain couples TRBV19 to TRBJ2-7, with TRBD2 matching 12 bases. The CDR3 is 15 amino acids. V lost 6 bases and J lost 0; bases outside the gene matches: 3. Germline assignment: CDR1 LNHDA and CDR2 SQIVND (reference sequence). CDR3 region: CASRLAGGSSYEQYF. The CDR3 DNA is TGTGCCAGTAGACTAGCGGGGGGTAGCTCCTACGAGCAGTACTTC.

The V call is TRBV28, the J call TRBJ2-2; 11 positions match TRBD1. The CDR3 extends over 16 amino acids. Losses at the gene ends were 5 bases for V and 4 bases for J; bases not matched to a gene: 6. In germline, CDR1 is MDHEN, CDR2 SYDVKM. In nucleotides, the CDR3 is TGTGCCAGCAGTCCCCTGGGACAGGGGGGCACCGGGGAGCTGTTTTTT. Protein: CASSPLGQGGTGELFF.

This chain joins TRBV5-1 and TRBJ1-4; TRBD1 matches 9 bases. The trim removed 4 bases at V and 6 bases at J, leaving 4 bases unmatched. CDR1 is SGHRS and CDR2 is YFSETQ in the germline V gene. The CDR3 is 14 amino acids. The CDR3 DNA is TGCGCCAGCAGCCTGGGACAGGGATATGAAAAACTGTTTTTT. Protein product: CASSLGQGYEKLFF.

The chain uses TRBV19 and TRBJ2-7, with a tentative D call TRBD2 (5 bases). Trimming cost V 3 bases and J 2 bases, with 14 bases left between them. This CDR3 spans 15 amino acids. CDR1 and CDR2 from the germline V gene are LNHDA and SQIVND (reference sequence). CDR3 coding DNA: TGTGCCAGTAGTATGGGGTCGGAGGTCCCCTACGAGCAGTACTTC. Residues: CASSMGSEVPYEQYF.

This clone has just a few counts. The J gene is TRBJ1-2, the V gene TRBV4-1; 8 bases line up with TRBD1. After removal of 1 base from V and 0 bases from J, the junction contained 7 bases not matched to a gene. Germline assignment: CDR1 MGHRA and CDR2 YSYEKL. The CDR3 covers 17 residues. Here the CDR3 reads CASSQVLEDRANYGYTF. CDR3 nucleotides: TGCGCCAGCAGCCAAGTGTTGGAGGACAGGGCTAACTATGGCTACACCTTC.

The J gene is TRBJ2-1, the V gene TRBV4-1, with D possibly matching TRBD2 (6 bases). This CDR3 has 15 amino acids. V lost 3 bases to trimming and J lost 5 bases, with 14 bases between them. Germline V lookup: CDR1 MGHRA, CDR2 YSYEKL. Written as DNA, the CDR3 is TGCGCCAGCAGCCAGGGGGGTGGGAACAACAATGAGCAGTTCTTC. This encodes CASSQGGGNNNEQFF.

The CDR3 bases are TGTGCCAGCAGTCCAGGCTATCGGGGAAACACCATATATTTT. Translation gives CASSPGYRGNTIYF. The J gene is TRBJ1-3, the V gene TRBV6-6; D is unclear. CDR1 MNHNY and CDR2 SVGAGI come from the germline V gene (reference sequence). V lost 5 bases, J lost 4 bases, and 12 bases lay in between. The CDR3 consists of 14 residues.

The rearrangement joins TRBV10-3 to TRBJ1-2; D gene ambiguous. Germline CDR1 is ENHRY and CDR2 is SYGVKD. Trimming stripped 3 bases from V and 4 bases from J, with 6 bases between. CDR3 length equals 12 residues. CDR3 residues: CAISDSFYGYTF. The CDR3 DNA reads as TGTGCCATCAGTGACAGTTTCTATGGCTACACCTTC.

This chain connects TRBV7-9 to TRBJ1-2; no definite D call. The CDR3 is made up of 16 amino acids. Germline V CDR1 and CDR2: SEHNR, FQNEAQ (reference sequence). V lost 1 base and J lost 7, with 19 bases in between. As DNA, the CDR3 is TGTGCCAGCAGCTTAGAAAACGACATTCTCAACGCTGGCTACACCTTC. Translating gives CASSLENDILNAGYTF.

This clone was counted between two and nine times. CDR3 amino acids: CASSSLPYEQYF. The CDR3 region has the DNA TGTGCCAGCAGTTCCCTACCCTACGAGCAGTACTTC. V and J are TRBV28 and TRBJ2-7, with D unclear. Looked up from germline, CDR1 is MDHEN and CDR2 is SYDVKM. The V end lost 4 bases, the J end lost 2 bases, and 6 bases lay between the germline ends. This CDR3 spans 12 amino acids.